This T cell receptor beta chain appears in the sequencing data of a study of PD-1 blockade in classical Hodgkin lymphoma. Study overall: A 3 mg/kg intravenous dose of nivolumab was received by patients every 2 weeks.

Points from the study as a whole: Underlying causes for the observed repertoire differences were not defined, possibly disease activity or prior therapy. By C4D1, diversity of CD4+ TCRs had risen significantly, whereas that of CD8+ TCRs had not. Any patient who commenced nivolumab under 1 year after ASCT was excluded.

Exposure to brentuximab vedotin varied, and each patient had relapsed following autologous stem cell transplantation. Germline CDR1 reads SGHRS; CDR2 reads YFSETQ. CDR3 length: 13 residues. The J segment lost 5 bases and the V segment lost 4 bases, leaving 0 bases of the junction unmatched. Sequenced by immunoSEQ multiplex PCR; TCRdb stores in-frame clones only, minus some. The table includes tens of thousands of clones, about 70% detected once. Points on this clone: Its antigen is not identified.

The chain carries TRBV5-1 and TRBJ1-4, with 9 bases lining up with TRBD1. The material was peripheral blood mononuclear cells (PBMCs), obtained at baseline. The clonotype comes from a human donor with classical Hodgkin lymphoma. The CDR3 DNA reads TGCGCCAGCAGCGGGACAGGGAATGAAAAACTGTTTTTT. Protein: CASSGTGNEKLFF. The full variable domain, completed using reference TRBV5-1 and TRBJ1-4, is KAGVTQTPRYLIKTRGQQVTLSCSPISGHRSVSWYQQTPGQGLQFLFEYFSETQRNKGNFPGRFSGRQFSNSRSEMNVSTLELGDSALYLCASSGTGNEKLFFGSGTQLSVL.